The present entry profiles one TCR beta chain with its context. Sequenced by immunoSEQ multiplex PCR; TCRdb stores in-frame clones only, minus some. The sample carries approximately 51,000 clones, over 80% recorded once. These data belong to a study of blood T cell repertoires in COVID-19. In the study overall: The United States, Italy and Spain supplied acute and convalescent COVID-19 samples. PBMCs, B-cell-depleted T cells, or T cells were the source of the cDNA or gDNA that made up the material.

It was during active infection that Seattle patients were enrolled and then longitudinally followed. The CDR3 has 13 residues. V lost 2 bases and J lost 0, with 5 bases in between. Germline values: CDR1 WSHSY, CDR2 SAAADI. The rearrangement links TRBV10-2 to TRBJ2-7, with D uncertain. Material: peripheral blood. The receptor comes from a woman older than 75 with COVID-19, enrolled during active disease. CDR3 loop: CASSEPSSYEQYF. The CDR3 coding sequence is TGCGCCAGCAGTGAGCCGTCCTCCTACGAGCAGTACTTC.